This T cell receptor (beta chain) was obtained from a study of CD8 T cells in Susac syndrome. FACS was used to enrich TEMRA cells, whereas the CD8+ and CD4+ T cells were obtained by negative isolation. Trimming took 5 bases from V and 1 from J; bases not matched to a gene: 8. Germline CDR1 and CDR2: SEHNR and FQNEAQ (reference sequence). The CDR3 runs to 16 residues. RNA was extracted with the RNeasy kit, and a quantity of about 0.45 to 1 ug was reverse transcribed using random hexamers. MiXCR, applied by TCRdb to the immunoSEQ multiplex PCR reads, yields one record per CDR3 protein. Among under 90,000 distinct CDR3 sequences listed, about 92% were seen once.

The rearrangement joins TRBV7-9 to TRBJ2-3, with 8 bases lining up with TRBD1. This sequence was found in a human donor with Susac syndrome. Sequencing was done on a sample of CD4+ T cells from PBMCs. In nucleotides, the CDR3 is TGTGCCAGCAGCACACATACAGGGGGAGGCACAGATACGCAGTATTTT. Translating gives CASSTHTGGGTDTQYF.